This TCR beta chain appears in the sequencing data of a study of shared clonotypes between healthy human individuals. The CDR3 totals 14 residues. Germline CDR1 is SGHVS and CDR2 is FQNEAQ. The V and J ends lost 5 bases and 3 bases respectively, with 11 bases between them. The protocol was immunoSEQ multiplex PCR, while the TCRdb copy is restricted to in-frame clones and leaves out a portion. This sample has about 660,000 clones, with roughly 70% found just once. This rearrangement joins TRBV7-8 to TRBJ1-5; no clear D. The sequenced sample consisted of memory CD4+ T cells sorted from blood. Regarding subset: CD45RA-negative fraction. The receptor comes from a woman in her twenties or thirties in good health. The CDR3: CASSTRVANQPQHF. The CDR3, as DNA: TGTGCCAGCAGCACAAGGGTGGCCAATCAGCCCCAGCATTTT.